This TCR beta chain is from a study of CD8 T cells in ankylosing spondylitis (dated by TCRdb to 2016 to 2017). As for the study more broadly: To find TCR variants linked to disease, the study profiled T cell receptor beta repertoires in ankylosing spondylitis patients and healthy donors. In total, the full study cohort was made up of about 110 healthy donors and 25 to 30 ankylosing spondylitis patients. Samples of peripheral blood were taken, and for ankylosing spondylitis patients, synovial fluid was collected as well. Findings and caveats that apply to the study as a whole: Blood from ankylosing spondylitis patients appeared to be characterized by a TCR beta motif made up of several highly homologous amino acid variants. Some motif variants had previously been reported in the synovial fluid and blood of reactive arthritis patients, which suggests shared mechanisms of disease initiation. According to the report, matched synovial fluid samples from ankylosing spondylitis patients were significantly enriched for the disease-linked clones. The disease-linked clones showed a CD8+ phenotype and occurred at relatively low frequencies in peripheral blood.

A note on this clonotype: The clone's antigen remains unknown. Base quality data are lacking; no much larger clone is found one base away.

Trimming at the junction amounts to 5 bases on V and 0 bases on J, and the germline ends lie 8 bases apart. Measured from the cysteine to the phenylalanine, the CDR3 is 14 residues long. Here the CDR3 DNA is all that survives: 42 bases in frame from base 1. CDR1 KGHSH and CDR2 LQKENI are derived from the germline V gene. This sample was sequenced with an Illumina HiSeq 2500. TCR beta libraries were prepared by quantitative 5'-RACE with molecular barcodes. In the paper's pipeline: A new computational method, built on a probabilistic model of VDJ rearrangement, was used to identify disease-linked TCR variants. In-frame beta chains were kept once TCRdb had trimmed the public reads at Q25 with fastp and called clones with MiXCR. One record per CDR3 amino acid sequence lists the most common genes and DNA. The V and J calls come from TCRdb's annotation, not from the publication. This sample gives 150,000 to 200,000 distinct CDR3 sequences in total; roughly 13% of them show up just once. The ten largest clones represent more than 9.5% of the sample.

The sequenced sample was blood, either unsorted or a sorted T cell fraction (not recorded which). Here the chain combines TRBV18 and TRBJ1-3, with an unclear D gene assignment. The sequence was obtained from a female donor with ankylosing spondylitis or in good health (not recorded which). The DNA sequence reads TGTGCCAGCTCAGGGAGATCCTCTGGAAACACCATATATTTT. It specifies CASSGRSSGNTIYF.